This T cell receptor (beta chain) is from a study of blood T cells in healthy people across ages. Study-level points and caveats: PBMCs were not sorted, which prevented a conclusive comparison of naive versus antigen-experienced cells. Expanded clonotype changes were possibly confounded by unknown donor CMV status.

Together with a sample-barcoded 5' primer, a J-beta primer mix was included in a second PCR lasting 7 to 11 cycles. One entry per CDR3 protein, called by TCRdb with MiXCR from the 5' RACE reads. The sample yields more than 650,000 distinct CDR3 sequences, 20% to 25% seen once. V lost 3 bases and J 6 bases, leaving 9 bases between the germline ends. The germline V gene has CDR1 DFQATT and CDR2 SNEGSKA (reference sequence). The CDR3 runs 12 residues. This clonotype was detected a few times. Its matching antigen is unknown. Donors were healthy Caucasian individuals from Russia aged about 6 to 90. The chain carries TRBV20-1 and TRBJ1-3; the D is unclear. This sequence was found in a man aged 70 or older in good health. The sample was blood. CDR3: CSASSTQNTIYF. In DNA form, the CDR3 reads TGCAGTGCTAGCTCGACCCAAAACACCATATATTTT.